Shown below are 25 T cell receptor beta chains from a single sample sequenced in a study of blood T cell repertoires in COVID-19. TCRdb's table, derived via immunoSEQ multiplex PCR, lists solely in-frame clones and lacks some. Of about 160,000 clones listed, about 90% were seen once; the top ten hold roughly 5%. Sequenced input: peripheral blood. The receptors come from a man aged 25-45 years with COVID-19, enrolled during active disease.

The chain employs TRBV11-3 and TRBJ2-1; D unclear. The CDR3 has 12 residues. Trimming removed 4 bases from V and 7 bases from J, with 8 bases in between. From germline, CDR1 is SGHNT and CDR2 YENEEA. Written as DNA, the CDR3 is TGTGCCAGCAGCTCCCTTACTAATGAGCAGTTCTTC. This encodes CASSSLTNEQFF.

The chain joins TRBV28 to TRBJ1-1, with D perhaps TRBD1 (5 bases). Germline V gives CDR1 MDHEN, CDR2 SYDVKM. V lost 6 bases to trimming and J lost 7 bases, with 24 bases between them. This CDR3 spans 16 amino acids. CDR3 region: CASRDAGIPYSNEAFF. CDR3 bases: TGTGCCAGCAGAGATGCAGGGATACCATACTCAAATGAAGCTTTCTTT.

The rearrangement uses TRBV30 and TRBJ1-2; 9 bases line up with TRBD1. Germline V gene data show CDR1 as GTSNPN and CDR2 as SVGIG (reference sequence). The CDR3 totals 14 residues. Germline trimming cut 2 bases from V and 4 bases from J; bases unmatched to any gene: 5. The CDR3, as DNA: TGTGCCTGGAGTTACAGGGGGCGCGGCTATGGCTACACCTTC. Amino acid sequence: CAWSYRGRGYGYTF.

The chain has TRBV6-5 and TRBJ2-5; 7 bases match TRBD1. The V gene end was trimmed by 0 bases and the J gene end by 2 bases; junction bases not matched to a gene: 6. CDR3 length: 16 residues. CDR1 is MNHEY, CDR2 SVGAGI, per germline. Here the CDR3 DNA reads TGTGCCAGCAGTTACTCGAGGGACAGCCCACAAGAGACCCAGTACTTC. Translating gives CASSYSRDSPQETQYF.

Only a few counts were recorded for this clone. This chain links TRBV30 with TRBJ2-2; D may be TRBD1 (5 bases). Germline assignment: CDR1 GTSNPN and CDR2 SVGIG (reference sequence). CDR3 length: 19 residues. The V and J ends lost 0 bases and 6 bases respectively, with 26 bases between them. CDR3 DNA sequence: TGTGCCTGGAGTGTAGAGTATAGCCTCCAGGGCGATCTTGCCGGGGAGCTGTTTTTT. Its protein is CAWSVEYSLQGDLAGELFF. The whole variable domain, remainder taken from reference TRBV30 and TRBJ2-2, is SQTIHQWPATLVQPVGSPLSLECTVEGTSNPNLYWYRQAAGRGLQLLFYSVGIGQISSEVPQNLSASRPQDRQFILSSKKLLLSDSGFYLCAWSVEYSLQGDLAGELFFGEGSRLTVL.

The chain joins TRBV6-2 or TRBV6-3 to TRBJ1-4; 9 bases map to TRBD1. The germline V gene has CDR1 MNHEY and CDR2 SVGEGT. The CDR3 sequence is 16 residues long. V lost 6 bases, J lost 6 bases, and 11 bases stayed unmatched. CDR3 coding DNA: TGTGCCAGCAGCCTAGTGACAGGGGGAATTCATGAAAAACTGTTTTTT. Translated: CASSLVTGGIHEKLFF.

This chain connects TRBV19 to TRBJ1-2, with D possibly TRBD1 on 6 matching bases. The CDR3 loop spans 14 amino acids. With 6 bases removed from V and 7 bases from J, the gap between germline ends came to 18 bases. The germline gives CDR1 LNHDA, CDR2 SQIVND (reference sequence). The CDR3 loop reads CASRIATGLLGYTF. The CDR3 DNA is TGTGCCAGTAGGATCGCTACAGGGCTCCTTGGCTACACCTTC. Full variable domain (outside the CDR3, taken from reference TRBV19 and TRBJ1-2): DGGITQSPKYLFRKEGQNVTLSCEQNLNHDAMYWYRQDPGQGLRLIYYSQIVNDFQKGDIAEGYSVSREKKESFPLTVTSAQKNPTAFYLCASRIATGLLGYTFGSGTRLTVV.

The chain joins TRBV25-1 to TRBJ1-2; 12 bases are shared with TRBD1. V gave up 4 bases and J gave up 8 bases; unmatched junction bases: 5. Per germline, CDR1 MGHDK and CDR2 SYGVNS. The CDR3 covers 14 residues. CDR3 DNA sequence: TGTGCCAGCAGTGCCGGGACAGGGGGCTACGGCTACACCTTC. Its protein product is CASSAGTGGYGYTF.

The CDR3 here is CASSPGTRANYGYTF. CDR3 coding DNA: TGTGCCAGTAGCCCAGGGACACGAGCTAACTATGGCTACACCTTC. The gene calls are TRBV19 and TRBJ1-2, with D possibly matching TRBD1 (6 bases). Germline loops: CDR1 LNHDA, CDR2 SQIVND (reference sequence). The V and J ends lost 6 bases and 0 bases respectively, with 14 bases between them. This CDR3 comprises 15 residues.

The CDR3 coding sequence is TGTGCCAGCAGATGGACAGGGTTGGGGGAGCAGTACTTC. Amino acids: CASRWTGLGEQYF. This chain links TRBV6-5 with TRBJ2-7; 8 bases match TRBD1. Germline lookup yields CDR1 MNHEY and CDR2 SVGAGI. This CDR3 contains 13 residues. The V gene end was trimmed by 6 bases and the J gene end by 7 bases; junction bases not matched to a gene: 8.

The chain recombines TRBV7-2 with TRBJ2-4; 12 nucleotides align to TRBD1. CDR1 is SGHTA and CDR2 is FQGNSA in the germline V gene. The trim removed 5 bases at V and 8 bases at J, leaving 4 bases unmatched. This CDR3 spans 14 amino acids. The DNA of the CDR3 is TGTGCCAGCAGCGGGACAGGGGGCTTGGACATTCAGTACTTC. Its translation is CASSGTGGLDIQYF. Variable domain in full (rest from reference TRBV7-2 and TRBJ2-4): GAGVSQSPSNKVTEKGKDVELRCDPISGHTALYWYRQSLGQGLEFLIYFQGNSAPDKSGLPSDRFSAERTGGSVSTLTIQRTQQEDSAVYLCASSGTGGLDIQYFGAGTRLSVL.

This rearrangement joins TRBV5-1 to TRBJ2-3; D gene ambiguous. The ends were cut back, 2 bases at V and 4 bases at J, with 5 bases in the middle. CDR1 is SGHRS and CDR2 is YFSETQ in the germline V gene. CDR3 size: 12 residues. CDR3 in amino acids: CASSLGADTQYF. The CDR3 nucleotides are TGCGCCAGCAGCTTAGGAGCAGATACGCAGTATTTT.

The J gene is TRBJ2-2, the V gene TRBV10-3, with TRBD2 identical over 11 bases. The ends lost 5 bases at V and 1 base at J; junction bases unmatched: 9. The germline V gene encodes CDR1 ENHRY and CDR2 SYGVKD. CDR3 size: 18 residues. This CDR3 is CAISSPSGLAENTGELFF. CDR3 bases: TGTGCCATCAGTTCTCCATCGGGACTAGCGGAGAACACCGGGGAGCTGTTTTTT.

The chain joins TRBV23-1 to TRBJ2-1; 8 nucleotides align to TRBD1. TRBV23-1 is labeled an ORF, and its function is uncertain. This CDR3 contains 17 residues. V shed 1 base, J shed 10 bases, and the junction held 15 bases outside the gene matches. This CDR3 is CASSQCSGQGEVEEQFF. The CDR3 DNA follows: TGCGCCAGCAGTCAATGTTCAGGACAGGGAGAGGTGGAAGAGCAGTTCTTC.

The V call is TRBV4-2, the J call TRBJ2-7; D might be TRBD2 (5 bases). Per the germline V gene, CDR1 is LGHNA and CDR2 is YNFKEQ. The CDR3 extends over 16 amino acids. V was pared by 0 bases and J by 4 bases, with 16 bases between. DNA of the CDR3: TGTGCCAGCAGCCAAGAGGCAGCGGCGACCCTTTACGAGCAGTACTTC. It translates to CASSQEAAATLYEQYF.

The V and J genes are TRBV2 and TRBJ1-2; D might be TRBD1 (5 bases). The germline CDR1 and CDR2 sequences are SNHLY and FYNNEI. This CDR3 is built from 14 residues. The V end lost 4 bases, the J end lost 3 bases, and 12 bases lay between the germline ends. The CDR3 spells CASSVGREDYGYTF. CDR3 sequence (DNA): TGTGCCAGCAGTGTCGGCAGGGAAGACTATGGCTACACCTTC.

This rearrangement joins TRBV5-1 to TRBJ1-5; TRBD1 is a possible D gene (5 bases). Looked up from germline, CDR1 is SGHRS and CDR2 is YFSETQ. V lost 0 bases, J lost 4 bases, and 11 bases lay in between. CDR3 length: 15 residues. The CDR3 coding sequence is TGCGCCAGCAGCTTGGGGCAGGGTTTTAATCAGCCCCAGCATTTT. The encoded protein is CASSLGQGFNQPQHF.

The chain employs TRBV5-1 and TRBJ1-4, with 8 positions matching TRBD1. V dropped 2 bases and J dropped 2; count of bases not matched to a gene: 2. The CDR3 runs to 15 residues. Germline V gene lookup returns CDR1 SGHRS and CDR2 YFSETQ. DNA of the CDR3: TGCGCCAGCAGCTTCACAGGGGGGACTAATGAAAAACTGTTTTTT. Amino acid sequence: CASSFTGGTNEKLFF.

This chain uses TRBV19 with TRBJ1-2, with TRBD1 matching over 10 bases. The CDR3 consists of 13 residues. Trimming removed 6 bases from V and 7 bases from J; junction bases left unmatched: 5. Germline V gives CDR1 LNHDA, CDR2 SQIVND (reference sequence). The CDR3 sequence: CASRGGQGSGYTF. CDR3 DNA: TGTGCCAGTAGGGGGGGACAGGGGTCTGGCTACACCTTC. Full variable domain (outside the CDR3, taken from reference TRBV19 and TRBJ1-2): DGGITQSPKYLFRKEGQNVTLSCEQNLNHDAMYWYRQDPGQGLRLIYYSQIVNDFQKGDIAEGYSVSREKKESFPLTVTSAQKNPTAFYLCASRGGQGSGYTFGSGTRLTVV.

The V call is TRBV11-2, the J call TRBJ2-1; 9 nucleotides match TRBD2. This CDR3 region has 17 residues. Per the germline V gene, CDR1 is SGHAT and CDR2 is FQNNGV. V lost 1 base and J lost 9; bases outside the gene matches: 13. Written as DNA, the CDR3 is TGTGCCAGCAGCTTAGTACCTAGCGGGATTCCTGAGGGTGAGCAGTTCTTC. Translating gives CASSLVPSGIPEGEQFF.

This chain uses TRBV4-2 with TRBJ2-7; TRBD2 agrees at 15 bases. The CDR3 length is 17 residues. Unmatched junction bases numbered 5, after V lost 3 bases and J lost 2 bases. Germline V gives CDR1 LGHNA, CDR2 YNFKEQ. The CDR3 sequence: CASSQGLAGGLTYEQYF. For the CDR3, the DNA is TGTGCCAGCAGCCAGGGACTAGCGGGGGGCCTTACCTACGAGCAGTACTTC.

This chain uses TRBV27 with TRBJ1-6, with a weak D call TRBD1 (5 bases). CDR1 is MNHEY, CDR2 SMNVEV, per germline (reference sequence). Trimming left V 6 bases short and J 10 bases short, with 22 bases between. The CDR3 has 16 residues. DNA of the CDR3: TGTGCCAGCAGCGATACCTGGGACTGGGTCGTGTCACCCCTCCACTTT. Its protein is CASSDTWDWVVSPLHF.

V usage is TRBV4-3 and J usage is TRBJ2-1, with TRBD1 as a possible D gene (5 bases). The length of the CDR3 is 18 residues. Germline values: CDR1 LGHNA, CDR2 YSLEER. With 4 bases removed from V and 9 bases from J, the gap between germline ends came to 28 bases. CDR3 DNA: TGCGCCAGCAGCCGGATCTTGGAGTGGCAGGGCGTGGAAGGTGAGCAGTTCTTC. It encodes CASSRILEWQGVEGEQFF.

Here the CDR3 reads CASSASGGGELFF. The DNA of the CDR3 is TGTGCCAGCAGCGCCAGCGGGGGCGGGGAGCTGTTTTTT. The V gene is TRBV3-1 (or the pseudogene TRBV3-2), the J gene TRBJ2-2; 8 nucleotides agree with TRBD2. The V segment lost 5 bases and the J segment 7 bases; nucleotides outside the gene matches: 3. Germline V CDR1 and CDR2: LGHDT, YNNKEL (reference sequence). The CDR3 contains 13 residues.

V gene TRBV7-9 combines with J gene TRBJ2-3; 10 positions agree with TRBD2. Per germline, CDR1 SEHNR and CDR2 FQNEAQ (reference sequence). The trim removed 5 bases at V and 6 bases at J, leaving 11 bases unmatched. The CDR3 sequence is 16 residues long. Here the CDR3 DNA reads TGTGCCAGCAGCCTCTCGCTAGCGGGAGTCGCGGATACGCAGTATTTT. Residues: CASSLSLAGVADTQYF.